These 14 T cell receptor beta chains came from one sample sequenced in a study of OX40 agonist ivuxolimab in advanced cancers. TCRdb's table, derived via immunoSEQ multiplex PCR, lists solely in-frame clones and lacks some. The sample contains around 60,000 clones, 70% to 90% of which appear only once. The sample here was CD4+ or CD8+ T cells sorted from blood, taken in a trial of the OX40 agonist ivuxolimab. These receptors originate from an adult with an advanced solid tumor such as melanoma, head and neck, liver or kidney cancer.

The rearrangement joins TRBV27 to TRBJ2-2; D call uncertain. The CDR3 spans 14 residues. The ends were cut back, 1 base at V and 6 bases at J, with 9 bases in the middle. The germline V gene has CDR1 MNHEY and CDR2 SMNVEV (reference sequence). In DNA, the CDR3 is TGTGCCAGCAGTTTATGGTCCGTCTCCGGGGAGCTGTTTTTT. Protein: CASSLWSVSGELFF.

The chain carries TRBV28 and TRBJ1-1; 8 bases map to TRBD1. Trimming cost V 3 bases and J 5 bases; bases outside gene matches: 5. Germline CDR1 reads MDHEN; CDR2 reads SYDVKM. The CDR3 loop spans 14 amino acids. The DNA of the CDR3 is TGTGCCAGCAGTTTTGTAGGACAGGGAACTGAAGCTTTCTTT. Its protein is CASSFVGQGTEAFF.

V usage is TRBV4-3 and J usage is TRBJ2-1, with 9 bases matching TRBD2. CDR1 is LGHNA, CDR2 YSLEER, per germline. With V trimmed by 5 bases and J by 0 bases, 2 bases remained unmatched. This CDR3 comprises 15 residues. The CDR3 DNA reads TGCGCCAGCAGCTATAGCGGGAGCTCCTACAATGAGCAGTTCTTC. Translating it yields CASSYSGSSYNEQFF.

The V gene is TRBV9, the J gene TRBJ2-1; 10 nucleotides agree with TRBD2. Losses at the gene ends were 3 bases for V and 3 bases for J; bases not matched to a gene: 3. The CDR3 extends over 15 amino acids. Germline V gives CDR1 SGDLS, CDR2 YYNGEE. The CDR3 DNA reads TGTGCCAGCAGCGCCCCTAGCGGGAGCTACAATGAGCAGTTCTTC. It is translated as CASSAPSGSYNEQFF.

The chain links TRBV27 to TRBJ2-1; D uncertain. Germline V gene sequence: CDR1 MNHEY, CDR2 SMNVEV (reference sequence). Trimming took 5 bases from V and 7 from J, leaving 15 bases between them. CDR3 length: 14 residues. The CDR3 here is CASSLNGPENEQFF. CDR3 coding DNA: TGTGCCAGCAGTCTCAACGGTCCAGAGAATGAGCAGTTCTTC.

This clone was found a few times. The CDR3 coding sequence is TGTGCCAGCAGCAAAACGTCAGGGGCGCGAGACGGGAGGACCTACGAGCAGTACTTC. Protein sequence: CASSKTSGARDGRTYEQYF. This sequence joins TRBV21-1 and TRBJ2-7; the table's D call, TRBD2, has no DNA check behind it. TRBV21-1 is a pseudogene locus. The CDR3 is 19 amino acids.

The genes are TRBV6-5 and TRBJ2-7; D is unclear. V was pared by 4 bases and J by 2 bases, with 9 bases between. This CDR3 region has 13 residues. In germline, CDR1 is MNHEY, CDR2 SVGAGI. CDR3 DNA: TGTGCCAGCAGTTTTGGCAGTGCCTACGAGCAGTACTTC. This translates into CASSFGSAYEQYF.

The chain recombines TRBV28 with TRBJ2-5; D possibly corresponds to TRBD1 (5 bases). V was clipped by 4 bases and J by 1 base, with 7 bases between them. CDR3 size: 13 residues. The germline V gene encodes CDR1 MDHEN and CDR2 SYDVKM. CDR3 DNA sequence: TGTGCCAGCAGTTCGGACACCCAAGAGACCCAGTACTTC. Translated, it gives CASSSDTQETQYF.

The V gene is TRBV11-3, the J gene TRBJ2-3; perhaps TRBD1 as D (6 bases). The CDR3 is made up of 14 amino acids. Germline V gene lookup returns CDR1 SGHNT and CDR2 YENEEA. V was trimmed by 4 bases and J by 2 bases, leaving 10 bases between them. The CDR3, as DNA: TGTGCCAGCAGCTCCCGGACAGACACAGATACGCAGTATTTT. This gives the protein CASSSRTDTDTQYF.

The chain couples TRBV11-3 to TRBJ1-1; D call uncertain. CDR1 SGHNT and CDR2 YENEEA come from the germline V gene. The CDR3 sequence is 13 residues long. With 2 bases removed from V and 9 bases from J, the gap between germline ends came to 13 bases. CDR3 amino acids: CASSLSAPGKAFF. Written as DNA, the CDR3 is TGTGCCAGCAGCTTATCAGCGCCAGGAAAAGCTTTCTTT.

Of note for this clone: The same CDR3 also results from other DNA sequences found in this sample. This chain uses TRBV7-6 with TRBJ2-3, with D unresolved. V was pared by 1 base and J by 3 bases, with 8 bases between. In germline, CDR1 is SGHVS, CDR2 FNYEAQ. The CDR3 contains 14 residues. CDR3 amino acids: CASSLEVGTDTQYF. Written as DNA, the CDR3 is TGTGCCAGCAGCTTAGAAGTGGGTACAGATACGCAGTATTTT. Supplemented by reference TRBV7-6 and TRBJ2-3, the full variable domain reads GAGVSQSPRYKVTKRGQDVALRCDPISGHVSLYWYRQALGQGPEFLTYFNYEAQQDKSGLPNDRFSAERPEGSISTLTIQRTEQRDSAMYRCASSLEVGTDTQYFGPGTRLTVL.

The chain uses TRBV11-1 and TRBJ2-1; 9 bases map to TRBD2. The J segment lost 6 bases and the V segment lost 8 bases, leaving 8 bases of the junction unmatched. CDR3 length: 14 residues. The germline gives CDR1 SGHAT, CDR2 FQDESV (reference sequence). The CDR3 nucleotides read TGTGCCAGCTCAGCGGGAGGTTTCAGCAATGAGCAGTTCTTC. It translates to CASSAGGFSNEQFF.

DNA for the CDR3: TGTGCCAGCAGTTACGGCGACAGCTACGAGCAGTACTTC. Protein sequence: CASSYGDSYEQYF. V gene TRBV6-5 combines with J gene TRBJ2-7; D may be TRBD1 (5 bases). This CDR3 is built from 13 residues. V lost 2 bases and J 3 bases, leaving 8 bases between the germline ends. From germline, CDR1 is MNHEY and CDR2 SVGAGI.

This chain joins TRBV19 and TRBJ1-5; D is undetermined. V gave up 6 bases and J gave up 3 bases, with 9 bases separating them. Looked up from germline, CDR1 is LNHDA and CDR2 is SQIVND (reference sequence). This CDR3 has 13 residues. In DNA, the CDR3 is TGTGCCAGTAGCGGACGCGACAATCAGCCCCAGCATTTT. Translating gives CASSGRDNQPQHF. Full variable domain (outside the CDR3, taken from reference TRBV19 and TRBJ1-5): DGGITQSPKYLFRKEGQNVTLSCEQNLNHDAMYWYRQDPGQGLRLIYYSQIVNDFQKGDIAEGYSVSREKKESFPLTVTSAQKNPTAFYLCASSGRDNQPQHFGDGTRLSIL.